Listed here are 13 T cell receptor beta chains from one sample, sequenced in a study of T cells in Graves' hyperthyroidism and ophthalmopathy. Amplified TCR beta CDR3 regions came from RNA transcripts. The HTBI primer set served for first-round RT-PCR of the TCR CDR3. A single record per CDR3 protein comes from TCRdb applying MiXCR to the multiplex PCR reads. There are a few hundred thousand distinct CDR3 sequences in the sample; about 15% occur only once, and approximately 15% lies in the top ten. Sample: blood. These TCRs come from a woman aged 40 to 49 with Graves' hyperthyroidism.

This clonotype was counted ten times or more. This chain uses TRBV12-3 or TRBV12-4 with TRBJ2-1, with 15 bases identical to TRBD2. The CDR3 has 17 residues. Unmatched junction bases numbered 9, after V lost 5 bases and J lost 7 bases. DNA of the CDR3: TGTGCCAGCAGTCGGACTAGCGGGAGGGCCCAGTATAATGAGCAGTTCTTC. Its protein product is CASSRTSGRAQYNEQFF.

The chain uses TRBV7-9 and TRBJ2-2, with 11 bases that match TRBD2. The germline gives CDR1 SEHNR, CDR2 FQNEAQ (reference sequence). CDR3 length: 21 residues. The junction had 18 bases not matched to a gene; V was cut back by 4 bases and J by 2 bases. The CDR3 DNA reads as TGTGCCAGCAGCTCCCGGATCCGCAGGGAACTAGCGGGGGTAAACACCGGGGAGCTGTTTTTT. Amino acids: CASSSRIRRELAGVNTGELFF.

This clonotype has ten or more counts. The rearrangement links TRBV24-1 to TRBJ2-2; perhaps TRBD1 as D (7 bases). Germline loops: CDR1 KGHDR, CDR2 SFDVKD. Trimming took 6 bases from V and 2 from J, leaving 18 bases between them. The CDR3 is 17 residues long. Written as DNA, the CDR3 is TGTGCCACCAGTTTTTCAGGGGGACTTCGAAACACCGGGGAGCTGTTTTTT. Protein sequence: CATSFSGGLRNTGELFF.

This clonotype was observed a few times. The chain is built from TRBV18 and TRBJ1-6; 10 bases match TRBD1. CDR3 length: 15 amino acids. Unmatched junction bases numbered 3, after V lost 3 bases and J lost 7 bases. CDR1 and CDR2 (germline): KGHSH, LQKENI. As DNA, the CDR3 is TGTGCCAGCTCACCTCAGGGACAGGGGAATTCACCCCTCCACTTT. Protein sequence: CASSPQGQGNSPLHF.

The rearrangement links TRBV27 to TRBJ2-2; D unclear. The ends were cut back, 3 bases at V and 6 bases at J, with 5 bases in the middle. CDR3 length equals 12 residues. CDR1 is MNHEY, CDR2 SMNVEV, per germline (reference sequence). The CDR3 DNA reads TGTGCCAGCAGTTTTCACGCCGGGGAGCTGTTTTTT. It translates to CASSFHAGELFF.

The chain links TRBV19 to TRBJ2-2; 10 nucleotides match TRBD1. From germline, CDR1 is LNHDA and CDR2 SQIVND (reference sequence). V lost 6 bases to trimming and J lost 7 bases; unmatched junction nucleotides: 8. The CDR3 totals 15 residues. The CDR3 DNA is TGTGCCAGTAGACAGACAGGGGGCTTTGTCGGGGAGCTGTTTTTT. Its protein product is CASRQTGGFVGELFF.

This clonotype has ten or more counts. The chain is built from TRBV20-1 and TRBJ2-5; D is undetermined. Trimming stripped 5 bases from V and 5 bases from J, with 12 bases between. The CDR3 extends over 12 amino acids. Germline V lookup: CDR1 DFQATT, CDR2 SNEGSKA (reference sequence). CDR3 amino acids: CSAQIGWETQYF. The DNA for the CDR3 is TGCAGTGCTCAGATAGGGTGGGAGACCCAGTACTTC.

The rearrangement uses TRBV2 and TRBJ2-4; 8 bases align to TRBD2. Losses at the gene ends were 0 bases for V and 1 base for J; bases not matched to a gene: 5. Germline lookup yields CDR1 SNHLY and CDR2 FYNNEI. This CDR3 region has 17 residues. The CDR3 loop is CASSEATGRAAKNIQYF. The CDR3 DNA follows: TGTGCCAGCAGTGAAGCGACCGGGAGGGCCGCCAAAAACATTCAGTACTTC.

In its sample, this clonotype was seen a few times. The CDR3 loop is CSARDLQSSYNEQFF. The DNA of the CDR3 is TGCAGTGCTAGAGATCTACAGAGCTCCTACAATGAGCAGTTCTTC. The chain couples TRBV20-1 to TRBJ2-1; no clear D. V lost 0 bases to trimming and J lost 0 bases, with 9 bases between them. Germline V gives CDR1 DFQATT, CDR2 SNEGSKA (reference sequence). The CDR3 runs 15 residues.

This clonotype was detected many times. The V gene is TRBV20-1, the J gene TRBJ2-7; 10 nucleotides agree with TRBD2. The germline V gene has CDR1 DFQATT and CDR2 SNEGSKA (reference sequence). V lost 6 bases to trimming and J lost 2 bases; unmatched junction nucleotides: 4. CDR3 length equals 13 residues. CDR3 bases: TGCAGTGCCGAGCTAGCGGGAGCCTACGAGCAGTACTTC. Protein product: CSAELAGAYEQYF.

This clonotype was counted between two and nine times. V gene TRBV7-8 combines with J gene TRBJ2-7, with D perhaps matching TRBD1 (6 bases). V was cut by 5 bases and J by 2 bases, with 13 bases left in between. This CDR3 is 14 amino acids long. In germline, CDR1 is SGHVS, CDR2 FQNEAQ. CDR3 region: CASSTRDKTYEQYF. In DNA, the CDR3 is TGTGCCAGCAGCACCCGGGACAAAACCTACGAGCAGTACTTC.

About this clonotype: A clone one base away is much larger, so this may be a read error. The rearrangement links TRBV3-1 to TRBJ2-5; D uncertain. Germline V gene data show CDR1 as LGHDT and CDR2 as YNNKEL (reference sequence). CDR3 length: 15 residues. V was cut by 1 base and J by 5 bases, with 14 bases left in between. For the CDR3, the DNA is TGTGCCAGCAGCCAAGGTAGTACCCCACCGGAGACCCAGTACTTC. Translating gives CASSQGSTPPETQYF.

This rearrangement joins TRBV19 to TRBJ1-1, with D possibly being TRBD1 (6 bases). Germline V gene sequence: CDR1 LNHDA, CDR2 SQIVND (reference sequence). The CDR3 runs 13 residues. The V gene lost 3 bases and the J gene lost 4 bases, with 9 bases spanning the gap. CDR3 residues: CASSIQGFTEAFF. The CDR3 DNA reads TGTGCCAGTAGTATTCAGGGGTTCACTGAAGCTTTCTTT.